This T cell receptor beta chain comes out of a study of T cell responses to AZD1222 COVID-19 vaccine. Method: immunoSEQ multiplex PCR; TCRdb's copy keeps in-frame clones and lacks some. The table shows 95,000 to 150,000 clones, with 80% to 90% occurring only once. The CDR3 is 18 amino acids. V was pared by 4 bases and J by 1 base, with 13 bases of the junction left unmatched. In germline, CDR1 is SNHLY, CDR2 FYNNEI. Sequences were derived from peripheral blood, sampled 28 days after the second AZD1222 dose. The chain carries TRBV2 and TRBJ1-5, with TRBD1 matching 7 bases. The clonotype originates from an adult who received the AZD1222 COVID-19 vaccine. CDR3 nucleotides: TGTGCCAGCAGTGGACCACTGACAGGGAAAAAAAGCAATCAGCCCCAGCATTTT. Its translation is CASSGPLTGKKSNQPQHF.